This TCR beta chain originates from a study of chemoradiotherapy in HPV16-positive cancers. Trimming cost V 5 bases and J 6 bases, with 8 bases left between them. The CDR3 is made up of 12 amino acids. Germline V gene sequence: CDR1 SGHAT, CDR2 FQNNGV. Remarks on this clone: Its cognate antigen is unknown.

Study observations and caveats: Only a couple of HPV16-positive patients supplied the functional HPV-specificity definition. In HPV16-positive patients, HPV-responsive T-cell expansion tracked better recurrence-free survival. Non-HPV-specific T cells did not expand in tumors during treatment, whereas candidate HPV-specific clones and E7-related motifs did.

Generated by immunoSEQ multiplex PCR, the TCRdb table keeps only in-frame clones and is missing some. The sample consists of under 15,000 clones, around two thirds of them appearing once. Samples were taken several times over chemoradiotherapy. The chain is built from TRBV11-2 and TRBJ2-1; D is uncertain. Sampling was carried out from a patient who underwent chemoradiotherapy. This receptor was obtained from a human donor with HPV-associated anogenital cancer. CDR3 region: CASSPRTNEQFF. CDR3 DNA sequence: TGTGCCAGCAGCCCACGAACCAATGAGCAGTTCTTC. The full variable domain, in which reference TRBV11-2 and TRBJ2-1 provide the parts outside the CDR3, is EAGVAQSPRYKIIEKRQSVAFWCNPISGHATLYWYQQILGQGPKLLIQFQNNGVVDDSQLPKDRFSAERLKGVDSTLKIQPAKLEDSAVYLCASSPRTNEQFFGPGTRLTVL.